This T cell receptor (beta chain) appears in the sequencing data of a study of T cell responses to AZD1222 COVID-19 vaccine. Profiled with immunoSEQ multiplex PCR; TCRdb holds only in-frame clones, not every one. Of tens of thousands of clones listed, 65% to 90% are singletons. J was trimmed by 1 base and V by 6 bases; bases with no gene match: 2. CDR3 size: 13 residues. The V gene's germline CDR1 is SGHRS and CDR2 YFSETQ. Study-wide results and caveats: It should be noted that donors were predominantly white British and more often female, and clonal diversity was possibly underestimated.

For this clone: The target antigen is unknown.

Material: peripheral blood, obtained 28 days after the second AZD1222 dose. This receptor was taken from an adult who received the AZD1222 COVID-19 vaccine. V usage is TRBV5-1 and J usage is TRBJ2-7; TRBD1 aligns across 9 bases. Written as DNA, the CDR3 is TGCGCCAGCACCGGGACAGGGTCCTACGAGCAGTACTTC. It encodes CASTGTGSYEQYF. The variable domain in full, completed from reference TRBV5-1 and TRBJ2-7, reads KAGVTQTPRYLIKTRGQQVTLSCSPISGHRSVSWYQQTPGQGLQFLFEYFSETQRNKGNFPGRFSGRQFSNSRSEMNVSTLELGDSALYLCASTGTGSYEQYFGPGTRLTVT.